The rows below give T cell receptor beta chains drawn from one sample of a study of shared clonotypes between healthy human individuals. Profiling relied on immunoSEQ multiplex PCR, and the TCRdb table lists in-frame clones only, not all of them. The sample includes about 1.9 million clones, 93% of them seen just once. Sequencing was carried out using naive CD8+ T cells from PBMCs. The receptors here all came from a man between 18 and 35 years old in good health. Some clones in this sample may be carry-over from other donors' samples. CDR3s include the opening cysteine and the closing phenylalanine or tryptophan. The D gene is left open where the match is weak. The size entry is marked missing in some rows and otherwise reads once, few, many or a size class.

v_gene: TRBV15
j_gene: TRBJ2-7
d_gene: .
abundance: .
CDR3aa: CATSPSFYEQYF
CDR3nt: TGTGCCACCAGCCCCTCGTTCTACGAGCAGTACTTC

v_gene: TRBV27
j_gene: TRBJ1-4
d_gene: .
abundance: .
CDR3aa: CATKIGPWDNEKLFF
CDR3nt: TGTGCCACGAAAATAGGTCCTTGGGATAATGAAAAACTGTTTTTT

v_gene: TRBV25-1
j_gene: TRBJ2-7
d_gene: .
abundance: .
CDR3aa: CASSDSWSGNYEQYF
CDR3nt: TGTGCCAGCAGTGACTCCTGGAGTGGGAACTACGAGCAGTACTTC

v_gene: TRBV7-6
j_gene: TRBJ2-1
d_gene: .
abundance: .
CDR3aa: CASSVGWTEQFF
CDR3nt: TGTGCCAGCAGCGTAGGTTGGACTGAGCAGTTCTTC

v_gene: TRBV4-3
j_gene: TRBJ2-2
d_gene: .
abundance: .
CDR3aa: CASSQAALAGELFF
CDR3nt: TGCGCCAGCAGCCAAGCAGCACTGGCCGGGGAGCTGTTTTTT

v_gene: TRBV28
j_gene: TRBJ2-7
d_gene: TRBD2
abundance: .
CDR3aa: CASSLLAGSDEQYF
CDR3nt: TGTGCCAGCAGTTTACTAGCGGGGAGTGACGAGCAGTACTTC

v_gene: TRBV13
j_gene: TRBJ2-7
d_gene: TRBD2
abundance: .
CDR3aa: CASSLGVSGAYEQYF
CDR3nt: TGTGCCAGCAGCTTAGGCGTGAGCGGGGCGTACGAGCAGTACTTC

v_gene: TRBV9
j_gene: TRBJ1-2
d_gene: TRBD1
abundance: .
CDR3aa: CASSPESDRGYYGYTF
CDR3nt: TGTGCCAGCAGCCCAGAATCGGACAGGGGCTACTATGGCTACACCTTC

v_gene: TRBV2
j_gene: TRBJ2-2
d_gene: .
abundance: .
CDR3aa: CASNNDGGSHTGELFF
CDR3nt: TGTGCCAGCAATAATGACGGCGGATCACACACCGGGGAGCTGTTTTTT

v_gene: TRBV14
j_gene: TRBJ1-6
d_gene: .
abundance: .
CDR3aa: CASSQWGNSPLHF
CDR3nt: TGTGCCAGCAGCCAATGGGGAAATTCACCCCTCCACTTT

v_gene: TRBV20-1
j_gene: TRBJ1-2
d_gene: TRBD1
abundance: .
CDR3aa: CSVWTGAFYTF
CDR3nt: TGCAGTGTGTGGACAGGGGCTTTCTACACCTTC

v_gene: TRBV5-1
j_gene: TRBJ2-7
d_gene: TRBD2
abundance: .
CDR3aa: CASSLGWREGSLSYEQYF
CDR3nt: TGCGCCAGCAGCTTGGGTTGGCGGGAGGGCAGCCTGTCCTACGAGCAGTACTTC

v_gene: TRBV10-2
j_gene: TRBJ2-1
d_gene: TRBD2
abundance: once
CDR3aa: CARKENGTSEYNEQFF
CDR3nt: TGCGCCAGGAAGGAAAACGGGACTAGCGAATACAATGAGCAGTTCTTC

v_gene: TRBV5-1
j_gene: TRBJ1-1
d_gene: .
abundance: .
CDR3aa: CASSFGGAPTEAFF
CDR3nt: TGCGCCAGCAGCTTTGGGGGGGCGCCCACTGAAGCTTTCTTT

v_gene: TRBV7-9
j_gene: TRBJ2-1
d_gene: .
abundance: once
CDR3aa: CASRRPSPGNNEQFF
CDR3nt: TGTGCCAGCCGACGGCCCTCTCCCGGTAACAATGAGCAGTTCTTC

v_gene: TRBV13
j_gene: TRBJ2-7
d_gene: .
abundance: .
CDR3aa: CASSSRPSAHYEQYF
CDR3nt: TGTGCCAGCAGCAGCCGTCCTAGCGCCCACTACGAGCAGTACTTC

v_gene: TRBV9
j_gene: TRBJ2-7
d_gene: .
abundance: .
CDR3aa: CASSASRSTEQYF
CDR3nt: TGTGCCAGCAGCGCTTCCCGATCGACCGAGCAGTACTTC

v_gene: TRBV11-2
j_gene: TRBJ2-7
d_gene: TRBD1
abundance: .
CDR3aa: CASSFGTGDAYEQYF
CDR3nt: TGTGCCAGCAGCTTCGGGACAGGGGACGCCTACGAGCAGTACTTC

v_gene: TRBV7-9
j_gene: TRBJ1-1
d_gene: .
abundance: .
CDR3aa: CASSLLVLGHTEAFF
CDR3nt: TGTGCCAGCAGCTTATTGGTCCTGGGTCACACTGAAGCTTTCTTT

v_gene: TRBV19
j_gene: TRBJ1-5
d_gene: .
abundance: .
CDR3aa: CASSTWENQPQHF
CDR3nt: TGTGCCAGTAGTACGTGGGAAAATCAGCCCCAGCATTTT